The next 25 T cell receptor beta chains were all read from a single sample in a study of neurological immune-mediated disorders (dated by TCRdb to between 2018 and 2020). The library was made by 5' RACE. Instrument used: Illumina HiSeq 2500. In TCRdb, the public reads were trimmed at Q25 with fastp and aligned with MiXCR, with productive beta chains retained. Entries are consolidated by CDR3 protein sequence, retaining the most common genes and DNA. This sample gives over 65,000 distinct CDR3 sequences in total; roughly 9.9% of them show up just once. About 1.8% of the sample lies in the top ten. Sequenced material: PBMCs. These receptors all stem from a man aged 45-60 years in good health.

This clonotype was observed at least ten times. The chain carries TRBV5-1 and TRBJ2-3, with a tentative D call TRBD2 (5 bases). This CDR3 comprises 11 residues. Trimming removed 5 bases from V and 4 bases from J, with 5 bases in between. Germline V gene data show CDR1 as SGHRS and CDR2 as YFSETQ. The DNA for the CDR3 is TGCGCCAGCAGGGAGGCAGATACGCAGTATTTT. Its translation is CASREADTQYF.

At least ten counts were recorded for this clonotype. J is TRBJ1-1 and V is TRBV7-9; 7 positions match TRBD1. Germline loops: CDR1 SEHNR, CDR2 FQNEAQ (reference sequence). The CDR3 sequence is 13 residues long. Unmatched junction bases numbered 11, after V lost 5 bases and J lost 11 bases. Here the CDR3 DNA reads TGTGCCAGCAGCACACTCCGGGACAGTGTGGCTTTCTTT. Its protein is CASSTLRDSVAFF.

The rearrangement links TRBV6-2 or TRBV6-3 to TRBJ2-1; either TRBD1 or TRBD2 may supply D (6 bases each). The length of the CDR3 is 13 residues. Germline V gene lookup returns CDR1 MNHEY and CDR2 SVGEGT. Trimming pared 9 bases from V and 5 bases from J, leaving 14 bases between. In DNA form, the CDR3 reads TGTGCCAGAAGTAGGGGGGCTCACAATGAGCAGTTCTTC. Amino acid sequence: CARSRGAHNEQFF.

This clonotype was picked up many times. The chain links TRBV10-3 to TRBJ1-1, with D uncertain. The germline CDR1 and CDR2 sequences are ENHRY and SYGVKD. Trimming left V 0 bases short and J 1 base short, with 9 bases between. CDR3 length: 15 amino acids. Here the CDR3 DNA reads TGTGCCATCAGTGAGTCAGTGGCCCCGAACACTGAAGCTTTCTTT. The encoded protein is CAISESVAPNTEAFF.

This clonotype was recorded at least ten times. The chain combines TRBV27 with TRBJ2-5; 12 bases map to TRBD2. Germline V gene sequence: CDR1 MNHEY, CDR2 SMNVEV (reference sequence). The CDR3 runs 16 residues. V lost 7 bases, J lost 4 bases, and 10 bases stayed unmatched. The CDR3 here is CASTPRTSGALETQYF. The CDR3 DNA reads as TGTGCCAGCACACCCCGGACTAGCGGGGCTCTAGAGACCCAGTACTTC.

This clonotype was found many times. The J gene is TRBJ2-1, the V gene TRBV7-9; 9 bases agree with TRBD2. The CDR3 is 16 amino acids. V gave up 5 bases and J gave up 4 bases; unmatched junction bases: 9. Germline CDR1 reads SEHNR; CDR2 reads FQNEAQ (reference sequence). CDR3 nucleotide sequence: TGTGCCAGCAGCCACCCCATGACTAGCGGTTACAATGAGCAGTTCTTC. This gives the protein CASSHPMTSGYNEQFF.

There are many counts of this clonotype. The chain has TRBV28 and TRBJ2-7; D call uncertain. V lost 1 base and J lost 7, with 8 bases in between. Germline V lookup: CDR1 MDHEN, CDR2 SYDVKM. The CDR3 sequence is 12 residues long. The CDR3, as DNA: TGTGCCAGCAGTTTATACAGTTGGGAGCAGTACTTC. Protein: CASSLYSWEQYF.

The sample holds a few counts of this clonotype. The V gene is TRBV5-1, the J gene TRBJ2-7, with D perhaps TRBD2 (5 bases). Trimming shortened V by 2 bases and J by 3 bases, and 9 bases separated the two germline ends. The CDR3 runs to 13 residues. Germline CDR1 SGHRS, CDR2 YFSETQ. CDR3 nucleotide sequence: TGCGCCAGCAGCTTAACTAGTAACTACGAGCAGTACTTC. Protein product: CASSLTSNYEQYF.

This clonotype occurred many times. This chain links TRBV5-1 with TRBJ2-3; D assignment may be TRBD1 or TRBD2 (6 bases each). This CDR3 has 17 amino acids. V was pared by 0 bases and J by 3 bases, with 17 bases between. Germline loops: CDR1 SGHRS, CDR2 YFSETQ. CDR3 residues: CASSLGPLGGQTDTQYF. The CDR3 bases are TGCGCCAGCAGCTTGGGCCCTCTGGGGGGCCAGACAGATACGCAGTATTTT. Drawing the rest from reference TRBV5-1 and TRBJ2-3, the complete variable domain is KAGVTQTPRYLIKTRGQQVTLSCSPISGHRSVSWYQQTPGQGLQFLFEYFSETQRNKGNFPGRFSGRQFSNSRSEMNVSTLELGDSALYLCASSLGPLGGQTDTQYFGPGTRLTVL.

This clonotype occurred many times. This chain's CDR3 is CSASATGRGELFF. CDR3 nucleotides: TGCAGTGCTAGTGCCACAGGACGCGGGGAGCTGTTTTTT. The chain carries TRBV20-1 and TRBJ2-2; the D gene is possibly TRBD1 (5 bases). This CDR3 contains 13 residues. Germline V gene sequence: CDR1 DFQATT, CDR2 SNEGSKA (reference sequence). With 3 bases removed from V and 7 bases from J, the gap between germline ends came to 12 bases.

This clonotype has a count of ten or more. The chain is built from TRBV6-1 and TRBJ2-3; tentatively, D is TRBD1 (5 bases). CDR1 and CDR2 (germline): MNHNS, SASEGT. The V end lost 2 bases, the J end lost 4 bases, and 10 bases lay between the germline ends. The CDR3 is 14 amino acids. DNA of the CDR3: TGTGCCAGCAGTGAACAGGGTAGGGCAGATACGCAGTATTTT. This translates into CASSEQGRADTQYF.

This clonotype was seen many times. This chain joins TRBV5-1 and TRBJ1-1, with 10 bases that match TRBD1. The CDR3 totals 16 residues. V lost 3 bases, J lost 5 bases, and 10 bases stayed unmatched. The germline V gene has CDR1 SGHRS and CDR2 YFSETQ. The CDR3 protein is CASSWGTGERGTEAFF. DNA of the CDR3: TGCGCCAGCAGCTGGGGGACAGGGGAAAGGGGAACTGAAGCTTTCTTT.

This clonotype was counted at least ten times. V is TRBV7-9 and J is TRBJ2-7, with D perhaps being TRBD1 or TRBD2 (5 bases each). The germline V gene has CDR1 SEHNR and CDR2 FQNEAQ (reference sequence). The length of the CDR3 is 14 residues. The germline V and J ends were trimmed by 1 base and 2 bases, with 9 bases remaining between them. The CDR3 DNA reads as TGTGCCAGCAGCTTAGGTGGGACCCCCTACGAGCAGTACTTC. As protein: CASSLGGTPYEQYF. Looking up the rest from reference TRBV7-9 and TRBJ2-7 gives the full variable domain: DTGVSQNPRHKITKRGQNVTFRCDPISEHNRLYWYRQTLGQGPEFLTYFQNEAQLEKSRLLSDRFSAERPKGSFSTLEIQRTEQGDSAMYLCASSLGGTPYEQYFGPGTRLTVT.

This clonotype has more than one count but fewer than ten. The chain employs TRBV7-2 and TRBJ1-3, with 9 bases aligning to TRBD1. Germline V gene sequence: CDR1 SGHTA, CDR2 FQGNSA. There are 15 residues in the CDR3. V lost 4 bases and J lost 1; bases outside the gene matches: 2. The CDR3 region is CASSSDRGSGNTIYF. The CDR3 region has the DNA TGTGCCAGCAGCTCGGACAGGGGTTCTGGAAACACCATATATTTT.

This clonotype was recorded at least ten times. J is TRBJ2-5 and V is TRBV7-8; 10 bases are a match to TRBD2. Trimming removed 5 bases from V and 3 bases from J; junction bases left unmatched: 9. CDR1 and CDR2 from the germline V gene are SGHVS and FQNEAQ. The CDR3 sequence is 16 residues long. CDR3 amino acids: CASSIGALAGEETQYF. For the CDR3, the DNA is TGTGCCAGCAGCATTGGGGCCCTAGCGGGGGAAGAGACCCAGTACTTC. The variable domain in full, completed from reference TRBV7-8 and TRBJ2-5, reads GAGVSQSPRYKVAKRGQDVALRCDPISGHVSLFWYQQALGQGPEFLTYFQNEAQLDKSGLPSDRFFAERPEGSVSTLKIQRTQQEDSAVYLCASSIGALAGEETQYFGPGTRLLVL.

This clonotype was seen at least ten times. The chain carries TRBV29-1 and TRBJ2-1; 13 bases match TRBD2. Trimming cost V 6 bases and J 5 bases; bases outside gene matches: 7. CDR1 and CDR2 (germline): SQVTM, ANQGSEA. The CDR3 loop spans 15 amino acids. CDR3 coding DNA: TGCAGCGTCCCCGGACTAGCGGGAGTAAACAATGAGCAGTTCTTC. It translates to CSVPGLAGVNNEQFF.

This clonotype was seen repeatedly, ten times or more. This chain's CDR3 is CSASRTSRDEQYF. The CDR3 DNA sequence: TGCAGTGCTAGTAGGACTAGCAGGGACGAGCAGTACTTC. The chain uses TRBV20-1 and TRBJ2-7, with 8 bases matching TRBD2. Germline CDR1 is DFQATT and CDR2 is SNEGSKA (reference sequence). J lost 5 bases, V lost 3 bases, and 6 bases had no gene match. The length of the CDR3 is 13 residues.

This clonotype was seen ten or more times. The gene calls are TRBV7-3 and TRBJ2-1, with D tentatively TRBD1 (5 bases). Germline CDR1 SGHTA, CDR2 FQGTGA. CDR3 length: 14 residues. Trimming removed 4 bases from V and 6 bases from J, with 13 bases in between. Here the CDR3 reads CASSSTPGFNEQFF. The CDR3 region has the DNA TGTGCCAGCAGCTCAACCCCAGGGTTCAATGAGCAGTTCTTC.

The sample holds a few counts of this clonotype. The CDR3 here is CASSVLSRWEQFF. In nucleotides, the CDR3 is TGTGCCAGCAGTGTACTTAGCCGCTGGGAGCAGTTCTTC. The V and J genes are TRBV2 and TRBJ2-1, with D uncertain. CDR1 and CDR2 (germline): SNHLY, FYNNEI. The CDR3 consists of 13 residues. The germline V and J ends were trimmed by 4 bases and 10 bases, with 14 bases remaining between them.

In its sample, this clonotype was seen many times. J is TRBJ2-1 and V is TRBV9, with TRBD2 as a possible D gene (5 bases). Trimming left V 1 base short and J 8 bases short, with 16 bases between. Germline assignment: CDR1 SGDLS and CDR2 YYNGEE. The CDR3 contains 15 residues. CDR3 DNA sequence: TGTGCCAGCAGCGTAAAGGTCTTCGGACTCCATGAGCAGTTCTTC. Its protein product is CASSVKVFGLHEQFF.

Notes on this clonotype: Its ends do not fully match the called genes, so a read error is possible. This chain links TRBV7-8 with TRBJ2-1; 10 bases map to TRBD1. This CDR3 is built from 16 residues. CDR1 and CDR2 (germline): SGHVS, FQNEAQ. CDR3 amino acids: CVSKKGTGDLYNEQFF. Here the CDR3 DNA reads TGTGTCAGCAAAAAGGGGACAGGGGACCTATACAATGAGCAGTTCTTC.

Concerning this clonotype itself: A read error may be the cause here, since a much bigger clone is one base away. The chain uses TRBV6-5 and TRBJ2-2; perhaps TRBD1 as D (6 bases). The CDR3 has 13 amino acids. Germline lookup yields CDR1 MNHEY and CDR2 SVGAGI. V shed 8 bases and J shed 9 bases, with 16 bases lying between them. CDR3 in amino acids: CASYRQGQRELFF. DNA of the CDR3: TGTGCCAGCTATCGGCAGGGGCAAAGGGAGCTGTTTTTT.

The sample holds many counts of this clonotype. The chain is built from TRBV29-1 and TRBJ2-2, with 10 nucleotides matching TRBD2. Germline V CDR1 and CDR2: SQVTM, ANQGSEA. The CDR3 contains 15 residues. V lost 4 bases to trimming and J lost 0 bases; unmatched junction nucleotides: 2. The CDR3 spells CSVAGLAANTGELFF. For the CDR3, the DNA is TGCAGCGTTGCCGGACTAGCGGCGAACACCGGGGAGCTGTTTTTT.

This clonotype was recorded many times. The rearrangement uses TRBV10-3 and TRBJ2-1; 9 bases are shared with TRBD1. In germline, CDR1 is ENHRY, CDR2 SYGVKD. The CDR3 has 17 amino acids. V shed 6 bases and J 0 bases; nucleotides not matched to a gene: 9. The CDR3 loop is CAIRTGGSMGSYNEQFF. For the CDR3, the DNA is TGTGCCATCAGAACAGGGGGCTCCATGGGCTCCTACAATGAGCAGTTCTTC.

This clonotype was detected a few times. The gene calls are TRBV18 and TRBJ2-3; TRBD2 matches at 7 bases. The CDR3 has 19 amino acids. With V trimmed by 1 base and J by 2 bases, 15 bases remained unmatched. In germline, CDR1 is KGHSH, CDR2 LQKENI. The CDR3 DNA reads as TGTGCCAGCTCACCACGATCTCCGGGACTACCCCCTCTCACAGATACGCAGTATTTT. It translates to CASSPRSPGLPPLTDTQYF.